This note documents a single T cell receptor (beta chain) sequence. Its target is unknown. The data were taken from a study of post-analysis software for immune sequencing data. Unique-molecular-identifier-tagged TCR beta cDNA libraries were used. Between about 1 and 11 million T cells gave rise to approximately 520,000 cDNA molecules. Using its own MiXCR run on the PCR reads, TCRdb lists one record per CDR3 protein. This sample has approximately 460,000 distinct CDR3 sequences, with approximately 46% found just once. CDR1 is SGHTA, CDR2 FQGNSA, per germline. Trimming took 0 bases from V and 0 from J, leaving 8 bases between them. The CDR3 has 15 residues. Whole-study findings and limits: TRBV5-6, TRBV5-1 and TRBV20-1 belonged to a set of a handful of TRBV segments that were more frequent in patients than controls. Compared against controls, patients with multiple sclerosis displayed significantly lower normalized Chao1 diversity. Same-batch preparations were strongly co-clustered by F measure.

This sequence was found in a girl aged 5-17 years with multiple sclerosis. Sample: blood. This sequence joins TRBV7-2 and TRBJ1-1; D remains unclear. CDR3 sequence: CASSLAHGVNTEAFF. DNA for the CDR3: TGTGCCAGCAGCTTAGCGCATGGGGTGAACACTGAAGCTTTCTTT.